Listed here is a single TCR beta chain. No antigen is known for it. This may be a read error: a much more frequent sequence differs by one nucleotide. This CDR3 has 16 amino acids. Germline-derived CDR1 and CDR2 are MGHDK and SYGVNS. V lost 5 bases to trimming and J lost 8 bases; unmatched junction nucleotides: 17. The data are from a study of tumor-infiltrating lymphocytes in primary liver carcinoma. The study, taken as a whole, reports: Top-250-clone fractions were significantly higher in tumors than in blood (p = 0.039).

Starting material for RNA and DNA co-extraction consisted of about 20-30 mg of unsorted bulk tissue. The researchers produced TCR beta cDNA from about 510 ng total RNA with a constant-region primer. ARM-PCR was slightly modified, and three nested multiplex PCR rounds with it gave rise to the TCR beta libraries. With TRBV1-TRBV30 forward primers and a C-beta reverse primer, the first two PCR rounds were run for around 11 cycles each. TCRdb fed the multiplex PCR reads into MiXCR, producing one record per CDR3 protein. The table lists 40,000 to 60,000 distinct CDR3 sequences, 65% to 80% of them singletons.

The specimen was liver tumor tissue from sampling region 5. The subset denotes: tumor region T5, tumor centre. J is TRBJ2-7 and V is TRBV25-1, with TRBD1 identical over 8 bases. The sequence was obtained from a middle-aged man with primary liver carcinoma and hepatitis B virus infection. CDR3 nucleotides: TGTGCCAGCAGTCCCCCCCGGACAGGGTGGGTCCACCAGCAGTACTTC. It is translated as CASSPPRTGWVHQQYF.